What follows describes a single TCR beta chain. Its antigen is as yet unknown. Profiled with immunoSEQ multiplex PCR; TCRdb holds only in-frame clones, not every one. Of 300,000 to 400,000 clones in the sample, roughly 91% are singletons; the top ten hold around 4.5%. Specified treatment: around 19 received Ad26.COV2.S at low or high dose, single or two shots; roughly 5 received placebo; per-sample allocation not given. Day 63 after the first injection of vaccine or placebo was the sampling time. Vaccine was an Ad26 vector expressing Wuhan-strain SARS-CoV-2 spike. The sample belongs to a study of Ad26.COV2.S vaccination and SARS-CoV-2 variants. Overall study findings and caveats: The TCR breadth and depth analyses may have understated or missed part of the total T cell responses.

The sample was peripheral blood, taken in a trial of Ad26.COV2.S vaccine versus placebo. The sequence derives from a person aged 18-60 years who received the Ad26.COV2.S COVID-19 vaccine or a placebo.

CDR3: CATSDNPPKNYNEQFF. CDR3 bases: TGTGCCACCAGTGACAACCCCCCTAAGAACTACAATGAGCAGTTCTTC. This chain joins TRBV24-1 and TRBJ2-1; D is unresolved. V lost 4 bases to trimming and J lost 3 bases, with 15 bases between them. CDR1 and CDR2 from the germline V gene are KGHDR and SFDVKD. The CDR3 spans 16 residues.